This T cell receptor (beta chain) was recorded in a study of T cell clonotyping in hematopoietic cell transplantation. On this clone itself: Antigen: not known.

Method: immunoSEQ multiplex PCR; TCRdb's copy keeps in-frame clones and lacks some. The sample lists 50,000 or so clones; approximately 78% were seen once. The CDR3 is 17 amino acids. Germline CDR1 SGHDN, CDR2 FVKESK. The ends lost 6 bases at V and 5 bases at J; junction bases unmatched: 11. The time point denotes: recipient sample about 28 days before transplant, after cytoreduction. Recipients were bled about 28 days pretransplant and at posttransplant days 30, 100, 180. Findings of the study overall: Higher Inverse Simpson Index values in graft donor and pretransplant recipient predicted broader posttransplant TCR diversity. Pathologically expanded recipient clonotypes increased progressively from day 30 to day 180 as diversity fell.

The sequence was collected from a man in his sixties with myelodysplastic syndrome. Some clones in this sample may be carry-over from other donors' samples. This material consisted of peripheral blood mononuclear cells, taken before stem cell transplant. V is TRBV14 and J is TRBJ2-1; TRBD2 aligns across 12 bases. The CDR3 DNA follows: TGTGCCAGCAGTCCACTGCTTCTAGCGGGGGGGCACAATGAGCAGTTCTTC. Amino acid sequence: CASSPLLLAGGHNEQFF.